This T cell receptor (beta chain) was captured by sequencing in a study of blood T cell repertoires in COVID-19. Turning to the study itself: The analysed material was cDNA or gDNA that came from T cells, B-cell-depleted T cells, or PBMCs.

The V segment lost 4 bases and the J segment 7 bases; nucleotides outside the gene matches: 8. The CDR3 covers 14 residues. The germline V gene encodes CDR1 MDHEN and CDR2 SYDVKM. Using immunoSEQ multiplex PCR, the repertoire was profiled, and TCRdb retains in-frame clones only, with some absent. The data hold 150,000 or so clones, with 88% observed a single time. The gene calls are TRBV28 and TRBJ1-2, with 8 bases lining up with TRBD1. The source is a woman in her 70s with acute or convalescent COVID-19. Source material: peripheral blood. CDR3 amino acids: CASSSPGGAFGYTF. The CDR3 DNA is TGTGCCAGCAGTTCCCCAGGGGGCGCGTTTGGCTACACCTTC.